This T cell receptor beta chain was recorded in a study of PD-L1 blockade in urothelial cancer. Study background: Male patients with bladder-origin urothelial cancer numbered about 85% of the 29. Across blood samples, T cells had a median count of about 140,000.

The CDR3 has 13 amino acids. Trimming cost V 8 bases and J 1 base; bases outside gene matches: 2. In germline, CDR1 is MNHEY, CDR2 SMNVEV (reference sequence). Time point in this sample: peripheral blood 6 weeks after treatment start. Sampling of each patient yielded between 1 and 8 specimens, collected pretreatment and on-treatment. Measured with immunoSEQ multiplex PCR; TCRdb has only the in-frame clones, and not every one. The table shows under 85,000 clones, with 91% occurring only once. This sequence was found in an elderly woman with urothelial cancer. This chain connects TRBV27 to TRBJ1-5, with 7 positions matching TRBD1. The material sequenced was PBMCs, taken around atezolizumab (anti-PD-L1) treatment. CDR3 residues: CASSGQSNQPQHF. In DNA, the CDR3 is TGTGCCAGCTCGGGACAGAGCAATCAGCCCCAGCATTTT.